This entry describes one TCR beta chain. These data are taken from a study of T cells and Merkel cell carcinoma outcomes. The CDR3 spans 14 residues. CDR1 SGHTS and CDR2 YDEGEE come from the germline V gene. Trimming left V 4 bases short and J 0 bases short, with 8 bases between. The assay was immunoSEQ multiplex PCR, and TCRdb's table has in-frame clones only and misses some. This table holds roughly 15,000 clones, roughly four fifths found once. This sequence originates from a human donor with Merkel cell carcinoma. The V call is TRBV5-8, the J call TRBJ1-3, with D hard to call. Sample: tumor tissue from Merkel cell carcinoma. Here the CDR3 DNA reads TGTGCCAGCAGCCTGGACTTCTCTGGAAACACCATATATTTT. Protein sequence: CASSLDFSGNTIYF.